These 7 T cell receptor beta chains were sequenced from one sample in a study of cytomegalovirus exposure and HLA in healthy donors. PCR used 60 Vbeta primers and 13 Jbeta primers. The protocol was immunoSEQ multiplex PCR, while the TCRdb copy is restricted to in-frame clones and leaves out a portion. In the table there are 150,000 to 200,000 clones, about four fifths of which are singletons. The sequenced sample consisted of PBMCs. These receptors all stem from a woman under 40 in good health and CMV-seropositive.

V is TRBV4-2 and J is TRBJ2-5; the match to TRBD2 covers 13 bases. Germline assignment: CDR1 LGHNA and CDR2 YNFKEQ. V lost 3 bases and J lost 5; bases outside the gene matches: 6. The CDR3 runs 16 residues. The CDR3 loop is CASSQGLAGLFETQYF. The CDR3 region has the DNA TGTGCCAGCAGCCAGGGACTAGCGGGGTTGTTTGAGACCCAGTACTTC.

The sample holds one count of this clone. An end of the junction differs from the germline gene, which may be a read error. The rearrangement uses TRBV4-2 and TRBJ2-7, with D possibly TRBD2 on 5 matching bases. Germline-derived CDR1 and CDR2 are LGHNA and YNFKEQ. The CDR3 loop spans 12 amino acids. The CDR3 is CASSQAGEREPF. DNA of the CDR3: TGTGCCAGCAGCCAAGCTGGGGAAAGGGAGCCATTC.

The chain joins TRBV20-1 to TRBJ2-3; D possibly corresponds to TRBD2 (6 bases). Germline CDR1 and CDR2: DFQATT and SNEGSKA (reference sequence). This CDR3 contains 11 residues. The CDR3 loop reads CSLARKDTQYF. In DNA, the CDR3 is TGCAGCCTAGCGCGAAAGGATACGCAGTATTTT.

The chain links TRBV18 to TRBJ1-1, with TRBD1 as a possible D gene (6 bases). Trimming removed 2 bases at V and 1 base at J, with 11 bases between. The CDR3 sequence is 15 residues long. Per the germline V gene, CDR1 is KGHSH and CDR2 is LQKENI. CDR3 sequence reads: CASSPSGTPNTEAFF. As DNA, the CDR3 is TGTGCCAGCTCACCATCCGGGACACCGAACACTGAAGCTTTCTTT.

This clone was seen once. The gene calls are TRBV5-4 and TRBJ1-1; D unclear. The CDR3 is 14 residues long. V was cut by 5 bases and J by 2 bases, with 13 bases left in between. Per the germline V gene, CDR1 is SGHNT and CDR2 is YYREEE (reference sequence). The CDR3 spells CASSPGPANTEAFF. The CDR3 DNA sequence: TGTGCCAGCAGTCCAGGCCCAGCAAACACTGAAGCTTTCTTT. The entire variable domain, with the rest obtained from reference TRBV5-4 and TRBJ1-1, is as follows: ETGVTQSPTHLIKTRGQQVTLRCSSQSGHNTVSWYQQALGQGPQFIFQYYREEENGRGNFPPRFSGLQFPNYSSELNVNALELDDSALYLCASSPGPANTEAFFGQGTRLTVV.

This clone was detected only once. This chain uses TRBV5-4 with TRBJ2-7; 9 bases agree with TRBD1. Germline assignment: CDR1 SGHNT and CDR2 YYREEE (reference sequence). There are 15 residues in the CDR3. J gave up 0 bases and V 5 bases, and 6 bases lay outside the gene matches. The CDR3 sequence: CASRNRGPSSYEQYF. In DNA, the CDR3 is TGTGCCAGCAGGAACAGGGGGCCGAGCTCCTACGAGCAGTACTTC.

V is TRBV18 and J is TRBJ1-1; 8 nucleotides agree with TRBD1. The germline CDR1 and CDR2 sequences are KGHSH and LQKENI. The CDR3 length is 14 residues. Unmatched junction bases numbered 4, after V lost 5 bases and J lost 2 bases. CDR3 DNA: TGTGCCAGCTCATTCGGACAGGGAAACACTGAAGCTTTCTTT. Translating gives CASSFGQGNTEAFF.